The rows below give T cell receptor beta chains drawn from one sample of a study of regulatory T cells in long-lasting Graves disease. One entry per CDR3 protein, called by TCRdb with MiXCR from the multiplex PCR reads. The repertoire includes around 250,000 distinct CDR3 sequences, about 20% of them detected once, and around 15% sits in the top ten. The same data also contributed to another study, on T cells in Graves' hyperthyroidism and ophthalmopathy.

Sequenced here: peripheral blood mononuclear cells (PBMCs), sampled at new diagnosis, from a patient treated with antithyroid drugs. These receptor sequences come from a woman aged 25-40 years with Graves disease. Both conserved end residues are trimmed from each CDR3. Fields, in order: V gene, J gene, CDR3 length, CDR3 protein.

v_gene: TRBV6-1
j_gene: TRBJ1-2
len: 13
CDR3aa: ASSEALGQLYGYT

v_gene: TRBV12-3/TRBV12-4
j_gene: TRBJ2-3
len: 15
CDR3aa: ASSSPPGLGAEDTQY

v_gene: TRBV13
j_gene: TRBJ2-1
len: 14
CDR3aa: ASSDPSGGALHEQF

v_gene: TRBV6-1
j_gene: TRBJ1-3
len: 13
CDR3aa: ASSPRRSSGNTIY

v_gene: TRBV9
j_gene: TRBJ1-5
len: 13
CDR3aa: ASSVRGASNQPQH

v_gene: TRBV10-3
j_gene: TRBJ2-5
len: 13
CDR3aa: AISHGLAGEETQY

v_gene: TRBV11-2
j_gene: TRBJ1-3
len: 13
CDR3aa: ASSFRTVSGNTIY

v_gene: TRBV3-1
j_gene: TRBJ2-7
len: 12
CDR3aa: ASSHGDRVYEQY

v_gene: TRBV9
j_gene: TRBJ2-3
len: 12
CDR3aa: ASSVARVTDTQY

v_gene: TRBV20-1
j_gene: TRBJ1-2
len: 11
CDR3aa: SARYLSNYGYT

v_gene: TRBV7-2
j_gene: TRBJ2-3
len: 16
CDR3aa: ASSYRPSRLTSTDTQY

v_gene: TRBV19
j_gene: TRBJ1-5
len: 14
CDR3aa: ASTFQGGAIRQPQH